Each of the 13 T cell receptor beta chains below was sequenced from the same sample in a study of shared clonotypes between healthy human individuals (dated by TCRdb to about 2020). Library method: the immunoSEQ multiplex PCR assay. Imported from immuneACCESS, the table was reduced by TCRdb to in-frame sequences with V and J called. These copies leave out some clones; in studies compared against another copy, an unresolved V gene accounts for under half, and the cause of the remainder is not known. The sample table records more than 2,000,000 clones; over 85% of these occur just once. The ten top clones hold roughly 0.36% of the sample. Material for sequencing was naive CD4+ T cells from PBMCs. Explained via the paper, the cell subset or site label denotes: CD45RA+ positively selected. Receptors originate from a young man in good health. Some clones in this sample may be carry-over from other donors' samples.

The V gene is TRBV5-1, the J gene TRBJ1-2, with D unclear. Trimming removed 5 bases at V and 4 bases at J, with 15 bases between. Germline V gives CDR1 SGHRS, CDR2 YFSETQ. This CDR3 spans 14 amino acids. DNA of the CDR3: TGCGCCAGCAGTCCCTCCCAGGTTTCCTATGGCTACACCTTC. It translates to CASSPSQVSYGYTF.

This clone occurred once. This chain connects TRBV2 to TRBJ2-4, with a possible D match to TRBD1 (6 bases). Between the trimmed V and J ends, which lost 9 bases and 6 bases, there was a span of 12 bases. Per the germline V gene, CDR1 is SNHLY and CDR2 is FYNNEI. The CDR3 spans 12 residues. CDR3: CARAGVGNIQYF. CDR3 nucleotide sequence: TGTGCCAGAGCAGGGGTGGGAAACATTCAGTACTTC.

The genes are TRBV7-2 and TRBJ1-5, with D perhaps TRBD1 (5 bases). Trimming took 5 bases from V and 6 from J, leaving 8 bases between them. The germline V gene encodes CDR1 SGHTA and CDR2 FQGNSA. The CDR3 covers 12 residues. CDR3: CASSVRAQPQHF. CDR3 coding DNA: TGTGCCAGCAGCGTCAGGGCTCAGCCCCAGCATTTT. The variable domain in full, completed from reference TRBV7-2 and TRBJ1-5, reads GAGVSQSPSNKVTEKGKDVELRCDPISGHTALYWYRQSLGQGLEFLIYFQGNSAPDKSGLPSDRFSAERTGGSVSTLTIQRTQQEDSAVYLCASSVRAQPQHFGDGTRLSIL.

J is TRBJ2-5 and V is TRBV14, with unresolved D. This CDR3 comprises 13 residues. The V end was cut by 6 bases, the J end by 1 base, with 9 bases between. Germline loops: CDR1 SGHDN, CDR2 FVKESK. Here the CDR3 reads CASSPHLQETQYF. In nucleotides, the CDR3 is TGTGCCAGCAGTCCCCATCTCCAAGAGACCCAGTACTTC.

The V call is TRBV5-1, the J call TRBJ2-7; 16 positions agree with TRBD2. V shed 0 bases, J shed 0 bases, and the junction held 3 bases outside the gene matches. CDR3 length: 18 amino acids. The germline V gene has CDR1 SGHRS and CDR2 YFSETQ. As DNA, the CDR3 is TGCGCCAGCAGCTTGGTGGGACTAGCGGGAGGGCCCTCCTACGAGCAGTACTTC. Translation: CASSLVGLAGGPSYEQYF.

The V and J genes are TRBV28 and TRBJ1-3; D call uncertain. V gave up 4 bases and J gave up 0 bases, with 10 bases separating them. CDR1 is MDHEN and CDR2 is SYDVKM in the germline V gene. The CDR3 covers 15 residues. For the CDR3, the DNA is TGTGCCAGCAGTTCGACTAGACCCTCTGGAAACACCATATATTTT. This sequence encodes CASSSTRPSGNTIYF.

DNA for the CDR3: TGTGCCAGCAGATCAGGGAACAGAAACACCGGGGAGCTGTTTTTT. Amino acids: CASRSGNRNTGELFF. J is TRBJ2-2 and V is TRBV6-5, with D possibly being TRBD1 (5 bases). Germline V lookup: CDR1 MNHEY, CDR2 SVGAGI. The CDR3 is 15 amino acids. V shed 6 bases and J shed 2 bases, with 13 bases lying between them.

The chain recombines TRBV25-1 with TRBJ1-5, with unresolved D. V lost 2 bases and J lost 9, with 11 bases in between. The CDR3 extends over 13 amino acids. Germline lookup yields CDR1 MGHDK and CDR2 SYGVNS. CDR3 protein: CASSEGGDGPQHF. CDR3 bases: TGTGCCAGCAGTGAAGGTGGCGATGGGCCCCAGCATTTT.

This rearrangement joins TRBV4-1 to TRBJ2-1; 8 bases are a match to TRBD2. The CDR3 is 16 residues long. The junction had 7 bases not matched to a gene; V was cut back by 2 bases and J by 4 bases. The germline gives CDR1 MGHRA, CDR2 YSYEKL. The CDR3 region has the DNA TGCGCCAGCAGCCAAACGGGGTCTAGCGGGTACAATGAGCAGTTCTTC. It yields the protein CASSQTGSSGYNEQFF.

This clone appeared a few times. The chain combines TRBV19 with TRBJ1-4, with TRBD1 matching over 7 bases. Trimming removed 6 bases from V and 0 bases from J; junction bases left unmatched: 4. Germline CDR1 LNHDA, CDR2 SQIVND (reference sequence). CDR3 length: 15 residues. The CDR3 here is CASSGRGTTNEKLFF. The DNA for the CDR3 is TGTGCCAGTAGCGGCAGGGGGACAACTAATGAAAAACTGTTTTTT.

CDR3 loop: CASSPSGFGELFF. In DNA, the CDR3 is TGTGCCAGCAGCCCCTCAGGATTCGGGGAGCTGTTTTTT. The chain couples TRBV7-3 to TRBJ2-2; D uncertain. Germline V lookup: CDR1 SGHTA, CDR2 FQGTGA. V lost 5 bases, J lost 7 bases, and 11 bases lay in between. CDR3 length: 13 residues.

The V call is TRBV9, the J call TRBJ2-5, with 11 bases aligning to TRBD2. The germline gives CDR1 SGDLS, CDR2 YYNGEE. V dropped 0 bases and J dropped 4; count of bases not matched to a gene: 5. This CDR3 has 16 residues. CDR3 sequence reads: CASSVEGSGRGETQYF. CDR3 DNA: TGTGCCAGCAGCGTAGAGGGTAGCGGGAGGGGAGAGACCCAGTACTTC. The full variable domain, its missing parts supplied by reference TRBV9 and TRBJ2-5, is DSGVTQTPKHLITATGQRVTLRCSPRSGDLSVYWYQQSLDQGLQFLIQYYNGEERAKGNILERFSAQQFPDLHSELNLSSLELGDSALYFCASSVEGSGRGETQYFGPGTRLLVL.

The chain couples TRBV6-6 to TRBJ2-7; tentatively, D is TRBD1 or TRBD2 (7 bases each). Trimming took off 8 bases at V and 3 bases at J, with 17 bases between the two ends. From germline, CDR1 is MNHNY and CDR2 SVGAGI (reference sequence). This CDR3 spans 14 amino acids. DNA of the CDR3: TGTGCCAGCTGTAAGCGGGACAGCAGCTACGAGCAGTACTTC. This translates into CASCKRDSSYEQYF.